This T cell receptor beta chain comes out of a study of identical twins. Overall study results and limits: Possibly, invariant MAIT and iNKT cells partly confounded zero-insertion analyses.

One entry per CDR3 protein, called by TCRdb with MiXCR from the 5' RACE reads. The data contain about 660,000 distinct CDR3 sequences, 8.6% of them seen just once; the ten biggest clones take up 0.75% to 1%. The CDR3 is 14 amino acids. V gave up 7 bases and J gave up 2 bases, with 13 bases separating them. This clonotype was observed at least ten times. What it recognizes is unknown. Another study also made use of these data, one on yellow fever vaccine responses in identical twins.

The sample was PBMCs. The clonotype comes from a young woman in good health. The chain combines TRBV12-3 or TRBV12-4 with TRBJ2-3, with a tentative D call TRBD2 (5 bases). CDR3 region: CASTPLDFTDTQYF. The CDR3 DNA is TGTGCCAGCACCCCACTAGATTTCACAGATACGCAGTATTTT.